This T cell receptor beta chain originates from a study of shared clonotypes between healthy human individuals. Here immunoSEQ multiplex PCR was the method, and the copy in TCRdb shows in-frame clones only, minus some. Here the sample spans around 1,100,000 clones, roughly 80% being singletons. V was clipped by 5 bases and J by 6 bases; unmatched bases: 12. Germline loops: CDR1 SEHNR, CDR2 FQNEAQ (reference sequence). This CDR3 spans 15 amino acids. Source material: memory CD4+ T cells from PBMCs. The subset here: CD45RA-negative fraction. The rearrangement joins TRBV7-9 to TRBJ2-7; 8 bases match TRBD2. The sequence came from a young man in good health. Some clones in this sample may be carry-over from other donors' samples. DNA for the CDR3: TGTGCCAGCAGCCTTCGAGCGGGAGCAGTGAGCGAGCAGTACTTC. Amino acids: CASSLRAGAVSEQYF.